This section outlines one T cell receptor beta chain sequence together with its context. Followed over time, Seattle patients had been enrolled while infection was active. The source of the sample is a study of blood T cell repertoires in COVID-19. Study in general: Whether acute or convalescent, the COVID-19 samples came from the United States, Italy and Spain. Sources were T cells, B-cell-depleted T cells, or PBMCs; the material itself was cDNA or gDNA.

As handled by the study authors: It was from reference gene primer amplification that nucleated cell counts were estimated. Repertoires were generated with immunoSEQ multiplex PCR, while TCRdb's copy carries only in-frame clones and drops some. V, J and clone size are those of that table, while D and trimming were read from the DNA. Of hundreds of thousands of clones in the sample, roughly 91% are singletons; the top ten hold less than 2%. Germline loops: CDR1 SGHAT, CDR2 FQNNGV. The CDR3 runs to 16 residues. V dropped 5 bases and J dropped 1 base, with 17 bases sitting between them. The chain carries TRBV11-2 and TRBJ1-1; D perhaps matches TRBD1 (6 bases). The sequenced sample consisted of peripheral blood. The origin of this receptor is a woman under 40 with COVID-19, enrolled during active disease. The CDR3 nucleotides are TGTGCCAGCAGCCCATCGGCCGGGACACCGAACACTGAAGCTTTCTTT. It translates to CASSPSAGTPNTEAFF. The full variable domain, its missing parts supplied by reference TRBV11-2 and TRBJ1-1, is EAGVAQSPRYKIIEKRQSVAFWCNPISGHATLYWYQQILGQGPKLLIQFQNNGVVDDSQLPKDRFSAERLKGVDSTLKIQPAKLEDSAVYLCASSPSAGTPNTEAFFGQGTRLTVV.